The rows below give T cell receptor beta chains drawn from one sample of a study of blood T cell repertoires in COVID-19. Sequencing was performed with immunoSEQ multiplex PCR; in TCRdb, only in-frame clones are kept and a portion is missing. Of some 460,000 clones listed, roughly 87% are singletons. Sequenced: PBMCs or T cells enriched from blood (not recorded which). The receptors shown here come from a woman aged 18-30 years who had recovered from COVID-19. Each CDR3 is given with its conserved first and last residue. The order of the fields is CDR3 protein, CDR3 DNA, D gene, V gene, clone size, J gene. D genes are given only for firm matches. Expanded clones are given a class, and other clones once, few, many or no size at all.

cdr3_aa: CAWSPTGQGLREQYF
cdr3_nt: TGTGCCTGGAGCCCAACGGGACAGGGACTTCGCGAGCAGTACTTC
d_call: TRBD1
v_call: TRBV30
clone_size: NA
j_call: TRBJ2-7

cdr3_aa: CASSRGGASNTEAFF
cdr3_nt: TGTGCCAGCAGCCGAGGGGGGGCTTCGAACACTGAAGCTTTCTTT
d_call: NA
v_call: TRBV3-1/TRBV3-2
clone_size: once
j_call: TRBJ1-1

cdr3_aa: CARSVTIYEQYF
cdr3_nt: TGTGCCAGAAGCGTTACAATCTACGAGCAGTACTTC
d_call: NA
v_call: TRBV5-3
clone_size: few
j_call: TRBJ2-7

cdr3_aa: CATSGRTANTEAFF
cdr3_nt: TGTGCCACCAGCGGGCGGACAGCGAACACTGAAGCTTTCTTT
d_call: NA
v_call: TRBV15
clone_size: NA
j_call: TRBJ1-1

cdr3_aa: CASGLSQRANRGYEQYF
cdr3_nt: TGTGCTAGTGGTTTGTCCCAGAGGGCCAACAGGGGCTACGAGCAGTACTTC
d_call: TRBD1
v_call: TRBV12-5
clone_size: NA
j_call: TRBJ2-7

cdr3_aa: CASSFRQGGSEKLFF
cdr3_nt: TGTGCCAGTAGTTTCCGGCAGGGGGGAAGTGAAAAACTGTTTTTT
d_call: TRBD1
v_call: TRBV19
clone_size: NA
j_call: TRBJ1-4

cdr3_aa: CASSFIGTDTQYF
cdr3_nt: TGTGCCAGCAGCTTTATCGGCACAGATACGCAGTATTTT
d_call: NA
v_call: TRBV7-6
clone_size: NA
j_call: TRBJ2-3

cdr3_aa: CASSHAGYRSEAFF
cdr3_nt: TGTGCCAGCAGCCACGCAGGGTACCGGTCTGAAGCTTTCTTT
d_call: NA
v_call: TRBV3-1/TRBV3-2
clone_size: NA
j_call: TRBJ1-1

cdr3_aa: CASSPLIAGAPYF
cdr3_nt: TGTGCCAGCAGCCCCCTAATAGCGGGGGCCCCATATTTT
d_call: TRBD2
v_call: TRBV3-1/TRBV3-2
clone_size: NA
j_call: TRBJ2-3

cdr3_aa: CAWSKGLQEKLFF
cdr3_nt: TGTGCCTGGAGTAAGGGACTGCAAGAAAAACTGTTTTTT
d_call: NA
v_call: TRBV30
clone_size: NA
j_call: TRBJ1-4

cdr3_aa: CASSSDRGDETQYF
cdr3_nt: TGCGCCAGCAGCTCTGACAGGGGGGACGAGACCCAGTACTTC
d_call: TRBD1
v_call: TRBV5-1
clone_size: NA
j_call: TRBJ2-5

cdr3_aa: CASSIYAGDTEAFF
cdr3_nt: TGTGCCAGTAGTATTTATGCAGGGGACACTGAAGCTTTCTTT
d_call: NA
v_call: TRBV19
clone_size: NA
j_call: TRBJ1-1

cdr3_aa: CASSQQGYGYTF
cdr3_nt: TGTGCCAGCAGCCAACAGGGGTATGGCTACACCTTC
d_call: NA
v_call: TRBV3-1/TRBV3-2
clone_size: NA
j_call: TRBJ1-2

cdr3_aa: CASSIGASSYEQYF
cdr3_nt: TGTGCCAGTAGTATAGGGGCGAGCTCCTACGAGCAGTACTTC
d_call: NA
v_call: TRBV19
clone_size: once
j_call: TRBJ2-7

cdr3_aa: CASRDPGINQPQHF
cdr3_nt: TGTGCCAGCAGAGACCCCGGGATCAATCAGCCCCAGCATTTT
d_call: NA
v_call: TRBV6-1
clone_size: NA
j_call: TRBJ1-5

cdr3_aa: CATSDPGGSLAYNEQFF
cdr3_nt: TGTGCCACCAGTGATCCAGGGGGGTCTCTCGCCTACAATGAGCAGTTCTTC
d_call: NA
v_call: TRBV24-1
clone_size: NA
j_call: TRBJ2-1

cdr3_aa: CASSPGTASSGNTIYF
cdr3_nt: TGTGCCAGCTCCCCCGGGACAGCTTCCTCTGGAAACACCATATATTTT
d_call: TRBD1
v_call: TRBV18
clone_size: NA
j_call: TRBJ1-3

cdr3_aa: CASSQGSEQYF
cdr3_nt: TGTGCCAGCAGCCAGGGGAGCGAGCAGTACTTC
d_call: NA
v_call: TRBV5-4
clone_size: NA
j_call: TRBJ2-7

cdr3_aa: CASSSRTAGGSSGANVLTF
cdr3_nt: TGTGCCAGCAGCTCCCGAACAGCCGGAGGGAGCTCTGGGGCCAACGTCCTGACTTTC
d_call: NA
v_call: TRBV6-6
clone_size: NA
j_call: TRBJ2-6

cdr3_aa: CASSSGDRFTDTQYF
cdr3_nt: TGTGCCAGCAGTTCCGGGGACAGGTTCACAGATACGCAGTATTTT
d_call: TRBD1
v_call: TRBV27
clone_size: NA
j_call: TRBJ2-3

cdr3_aa: CASSRYPWNTEAFF
cdr3_nt: TGCGCCAGCAGCCGCTATCCGTGGAACACTGAAGCTTTCTTT
d_call: NA
v_call: TRBV5-1
clone_size: once
j_call: TRBJ1-1

cdr3_aa: CAISEGGGPQPQHF
cdr3_nt: TGTGCCATCAGTGAGGGGGGGGGCCCTCAGCCCCAGCATTTT
d_call: NA
v_call: TRBV10-3
clone_size: few
j_call: TRBJ1-5

cdr3_aa: CASSQDPRGTEAFF
cdr3_nt: TGTGCCAGCAGCCAAGATCCAAGAGGGACTGAAGCTTTCTTT
d_call: NA
v_call: TRBV3-1/TRBV3-2
clone_size: NA
j_call: TRBJ1-1

cdr3_aa: CASSSGLNERGSPYNEQFF
cdr3_nt: TGTGCCAGCAGCTCGGGGCTGAACGAGCGGGGATCACCCTACAATGAGCAGTTCTTC
d_call: TRBD2
v_call: TRBV7-8
clone_size: NA
j_call: TRBJ2-1

cdr3_aa: CASSLGLADYNEQFF
cdr3_nt: TGTGCCAGCAGCTTGGGACTAGCGGACTACAATGAGCAGTTCTTC
d_call: TRBD2
v_call: TRBV7-2
clone_size: NA
j_call: TRBJ2-1

cdr3_aa: CASSPGSTGGQPQHF
cdr3_nt: TGTGCCAGCAGCCCCGGATCCACAGGAGGGCAGCCCCAGCATTTT
d_call: NA
v_call: TRBV11-2
clone_size: few
j_call: TRBJ1-5

cdr3_aa: CASSLQWRGDTGELFF
cdr3_nt: TGTGCCAGCAGCTTACAATGGCGGGGGGACACCGGGGAGCTGTTTTTT
d_call: TRBD2
v_call: TRBV7-3
clone_size: NA
j_call: TRBJ2-2

cdr3_aa: CASSQDEDQPQHF
cdr3_nt: TGTGCCAGCAGCCAAGATGAGGATCAGCCCCAGCATTTT
d_call: NA
v_call: TRBV14
clone_size: NA
j_call: TRBJ1-5

cdr3_aa: CASGTGEAPLHF
cdr3_nt: TGTGCCAGCGGGACAGGGGAAGCTCCCCTCCACTTT
d_call: TRBD1
v_call: TRBV2
clone_size: NA
j_call: TRBJ1-6

cdr3_aa: CATLTFPGGEQFF
cdr3_nt: TGTGCCACCTTGACTTTTCCGGGGGGTGAGCAGTTCTTC
d_call: TRBD2
v_call: TRBV6-5
clone_size: NA
j_call: TRBJ2-1

cdr3_aa: CAWRRGQKLFF
cdr3_nt: TGTGCCTGGCGGAGAGGTCAAAAACTGTTTTTT
d_call: NA
v_call: TRBV30
clone_size: NA
j_call: TRBJ1-4

cdr3_aa: CASGVALYYGYTF
cdr3_nt: TGTGCCAGCGGCGTGGCACTATACTATGGCTACACCTTC
d_call: NA
v_call: TRBV6-4
clone_size: NA
j_call: TRBJ1-2

cdr3_aa: CASSTGETEAFF
cdr3_nt: TGTGCCAGCAGCACAGGGGAAACTGAAGCTTTCTTT
d_call: TRBD1
v_call: TRBV12-3/TRBV12-4
clone_size: NA
j_call: TRBJ1-1

cdr3_aa: CASRARGYGYTF
cdr3_nt: TGTGCCAGCAGAGCCCGGGGCTATGGCTACACCTTC
d_call: NA
v_call: TRBV2
clone_size: NA
j_call: TRBJ1-2

cdr3_aa: CASGFDSASGNTIYF
cdr3_nt: TGTGCCAGCGGATTCGACAGCGCCTCTGGAAACACCATATATTTT
d_call: NA
v_call: TRBV28
clone_size: NA
j_call: TRBJ1-3

cdr3_aa: CASSLTSGDVNTEAFF
cdr3_nt: TGTGCCAGCAGCTTAACATCAGGGGATGTAAACACTGAAGCTTTCTTT
d_call: NA
v_call: TRBV7-2
clone_size: NA
j_call: TRBJ1-1

cdr3_aa: CASSEGTGSFYEQYF
cdr3_nt: TGCGCCAGCAGCGAGGGGACAGGATCATTTTACGAGCAGTACTTC
d_call: TRBD1
v_call: TRBV5-1
clone_size: NA
j_call: TRBJ2-7

cdr3_aa: CASEDRGTTEAFF
cdr3_nt: TGTGCCAGCGAGGACAGGGGTACCACTGAAGCTTTCTTT
d_call: TRBD1
v_call: TRBV12-3/TRBV12-4
clone_size: NA
j_call: TRBJ1-1

cdr3_aa: CASSLTNRGTF
cdr3_nt: TGTGCCAGCAGCTTGACAAACAGGGGCACCTTC
d_call: TRBD1
v_call: TRBV5-8
clone_size: once
j_call: TRBJ1-2

cdr3_aa: CASSLPGTSSGNTIYF
cdr3_nt: TGTGCCAGCAGTTTGCCAGGGACTTCCTCTGGAAACACCATATATTTT
d_call: NA
v_call: TRBV28
clone_size: NA
j_call: TRBJ1-3

cdr3_aa: CASSLGQLNQPQHF
cdr3_nt: TGTGCCAGCAGTTTAGGGCAGCTCAATCAGCCCCAGCATTTT
d_call: NA
v_call: TRBV27
clone_size: once
j_call: TRBJ1-5

cdr3_aa: CASSLGSEGDGYTF
cdr3_nt: TGCGCCAGCAGCTTGGGGTCTGAGGGAGATGGCTACACCTTC
d_call: NA
v_call: TRBV5-1
clone_size: once
j_call: TRBJ1-2

cdr3_aa: CAWSASNEQFF
cdr3_nt: TGTGCCTGGAGTGCCAGCAATGAGCAGTTCTTC
d_call: NA
v_call: TRBV30
clone_size: NA
j_call: TRBJ2-1

cdr3_aa: CASSITGTQPQHF
cdr3_nt: TGTGCCAGTAGTATAACAGGTACTCAGCCCCAGCATTTT
d_call: NA
v_call: TRBV19
clone_size: NA
j_call: TRBJ1-5

cdr3_aa: CASSDLHRNYGYTF
cdr3_nt: TGCGCCAGCAGCGATCTGCACAGGAACTATGGCTACACCTTC
d_call: NA
v_call: TRBV5-1
clone_size: NA
j_call: TRBJ1-2

cdr3_aa: CASSLKRANSPLHF
cdr3_nt: TGTGCCAGCAGCCTTAAGAGAGCGAATTCACCCCTCCACTTT
d_call: NA
v_call: TRBV11-2
clone_size: NA
j_call: TRBJ1-6

cdr3_aa: CASSEFGGVSDTQYF
cdr3_nt: TGTGCCAGCAGTGAATTTGGCGGGGTGTCAGATACGCAGTATTTT
d_call: NA
v_call: TRBV6-1
clone_size: NA
j_call: TRBJ2-3

cdr3_aa: CASIGQAYQPQHF
cdr3_nt: TGTGCCAGCATAGGACAGGCCTATCAGCCCCAGCATTTT
d_call: TRBD1
v_call: TRBV28
clone_size: NA
j_call: TRBJ1-5

cdr3_aa: CASSQERRDFGYTF
cdr3_nt: TGCGCCAGCAGCCAAGAACGGAGGGACTTCGGCTACACCTTC
d_call: NA
v_call: TRBV4-1
clone_size: NA
j_call: TRBJ1-2

cdr3_aa: CASSSWGRLAKNIQYF
cdr3_nt: TGTGCCAGCAGCTCCTGGGGCCGTTTAGCCAAAAACATTCAGTACTTC
d_call: NA
v_call: TRBV11-2
clone_size: NA
j_call: TRBJ2-4

cdr3_aa: CASRGEGLANYGYTF
cdr3_nt: TGTGCCAGCAGGGGGGAGGGCCTAGCTAACTATGGCTACACCTTC
d_call: NA
v_call: TRBV2
clone_size: NA
j_call: TRBJ1-2